The rows below give T cell receptor beta chains drawn from one sample of a study of OX40 agonist ivuxolimab in advanced cancers. This table comes from immunoSEQ multiplex PCR, and its TCRdb copy is limited to in-frame clones, with some not included. The sample has about 77,000 clones, around 86% seen once. The sample in question was CD4+ or CD8+ T cells sorted from blood, obtained in a trial of the OX40 agonist ivuxolimab. The receptor source for this set is an adult with an advanced solid tumor such as melanoma, head and neck, liver or kidney cancer. CDR3s include the opening cysteine and the closing phenylalanine or tryptophan. A D gene is named only where the DNA matches it firmly. Clone size is given for some rows only: seen once, a few or many times, or a class if the clone is expanded.

15	TRBV6-5	.	.	TRBJ2-4	CASSYGAETKNIQYF	TGTGCCAGCAGTTACGGGGCGGAGACCAAAAACATTCAGTACTTC
13	TRBV30	.	.	TRBJ2-3	CAWRLVSTDTQYF	TGTGCCTGGCGACTAGTTAGCACAGATACGCAGTATTTT
15	TRBV6-1	.	.	TRBJ1-5	CASSEPVNSNQPQHF	TGTGCCAGCAGTGAACCCGTCAATAGCAATCAGCCCCAGCATTTT
14	TRBV10-3	.	.	TRBJ1-1	CAIRGARENTEAFF	TGTGCCATCAGGGGAGCCAGGGAGAACACTGAAGCTTTCTTT
16	TRBV7-8	TRBD2	.	TRBJ2-1	CASSLVLAGSYNEQFF	TGTGCCAGCAGCTTAGTCCTAGCGGGATCCTACAATGAGCAGTTCTTC
14	TRBV27	.	.	TRBJ1-1	CASSHYEANTEAFF	TGTGCCAGCAGCCATTATGAGGCGAACACTGAAGCTTTCTTT
11	TRBV7-2	.	.	TRBJ1-2	CASSPWYGYTF	TGTGCCAGCAGCCCATGGTATGGCTACACCTTC
13	TRBV28	.	.	TRBJ1-3	CASSFRAGNTIYF	TGTGCCAGCAGTTTCAGGGCCGGAAACACCATATATTTT
15	TRBV27	.	.	TRBJ2-3	CASRISRASTDTQYF	TGTGCCAGCAGAATCTCCCGTGCTAGCACAGATACGCAGTATTTT
13	TRBV13	.	.	TRBJ2-7	CASSWLRGYEQYF	TGTGCCAGCAGCTGGCTCCGGGGCTACGAGCAGTACTTC
14	TRBV19	TRBD1	many	TRBJ1-1	CATRDRGGNTEAFF	TGTGCCACCCGGGACAGGGGAGGGAACACTGAAGCTTTCTTT
15	TRBV30	.	.	TRBJ2-1	CAWTLRGAAYNEQFF	TGTGCCTGGACCCTTCGGGGGGCAGCCTACAATGAGCAGTTCTTC
16	TRBV10-3	TRBD2	.	TRBJ2-2	CAISTSGGVYTGELFF	TGTGCCATCAGTACTAGCGGGGGGGTGTACACCGGGGAGCTGTTTTTT
13	TRBV5-6	.	.	TRBJ2-5	CASSSGVQETQYF	TGTGCCAGCAGCTCCGGGGTTCAAGAGACCCAGTACTTC
15	TRBV6-5	TRBD1	.	TRBJ2-1	CASSFGTGIIYEQFF	TGTGCCAGCAGCTTCGGGACAGGGATAATCTATGAGCAGTTCTTC
16	TRBV9	.	.	TRBJ1-3	CASSPRSGNSGNTIYF	TGTGCCAGCAGCCCCCGAAGTGGGAACTCTGGAAACACCATATATTTT